These T cell receptor beta chains were read from a single sample in a study of T cells after yellow fever vaccination. MiXCR, applied by TCRdb to the 5' RACE reads, yields one record per CDR3 protein. The sample has a few hundred thousand distinct CDR3 sequences, less than 20% seen once. This sample comprised PBMCs, obtained about 5 days after the first yellow fever vaccination. The receptors were gathered from a man aged 18 to 30 who received the YFV17D yellow fever vaccine. CDR3s include the opening cysteine and the closing phenylalanine or tryptophan. D genes are given only for firm matches. A row's size may be missing; if present it is once, few, many or a size class.

v_gene,d_gene,abundance,j_gene,CDR3nt,CDR3aa
TRBV12-3/TRBV12-4,TRBD2,many,TRBJ2-3,TGTGCCAGCAGTTTAAGCGGGGCAAGTCCGGATACGCAGTATTTT,CASSLSGASPDTQYF
TRBV20-1,TRBD2,NA,TRBJ2-1,TGCAGTGCTAATGATCTCGGGCTAGCGGGGGGGCCGAGTTTTTCTGAGCAGTTCTTC,CSANDLGLAGGPSFSEQFF
TRBV20-1,TRBD2,NA,TRBJ2-6,TGCAGTGCTAGAGCCCGGCTAGCGGGGTACTCTGGGGCCAACGTCCTGACTTTC,CSARARLAGYSGANVLTF
TRBV4-1,NA,NA,TRBJ2-5,TGCGCCAGCAGCCAAGCAGGGGAAAAGACCCAGTACTTC,CASSQAGEKTQYF
TRBV5-1,NA,NA,TRBJ1-1,TGCGCCAGCAGCTCGACGGGATGGAACACTGAAGCTTTCTTT,CASSSTGWNTEAFF
TRBV7-9,NA,NA,TRBJ2-4,TGTGCCAGCAACTCAGGGCCCATTCAGTACTTC,CASNSGPIQYF
TRBV10-3,TRBD2,few,TRBJ2-5,TGTGCCATCAGTCAGCGGGGGACGGGGGAGACCCAGTACTTC,CAISQRGTGETQYF
TRBV4-1,TRBD1,NA,TRBJ2-1,TGCGCCAGCAGCCGACGACAGGGGTTCATCGACAATGAGCAGTTCTTC,CASSRRQGFIDNEQFF
TRBV11-2,NA,NA,TRBJ2-3,TGTGCCAGCAGCTTAGGAGCACTAGATGGAAATACGCAGTATTTT,CASSLGALDGNTQYF
TRBV6-6,NA,few,TRBJ2-2,TGTGCCAGCGGACAGCAGAACACCGGGGAGCTGTTTTTT,CASGQQNTGELFF
TRBV28,TRBD2,NA,TRBJ2-1,TGTGCCAGCAGGCTGACTAGCGGGGGTCGGCATGAGCAGTTCTTC,CASRLTSGGRHEQFF
TRBV6-5,NA,few,TRBJ1-1,TGTGCCAGCAGTTACTCCGTATGGACAGAGAACACTGAAGCTTTCTTT,CASSYSVWTENTEAFF
TRBV6-2/TRBV6-3,TRBD2,few,TRBJ2-5,TGTGCCAGCAGTTACCCTTCTAGCGGGGGCCCCCGAGAGACCCAGTACTTC,CASSYPSSGGPRETQYF
TRBV20-1,TRBD1,few,TRBJ1-6,TGCAGTGCTAGTGAAACAGGGGGTTCACCCCTCCACTTT,CSASETGGSPLHF
TRBV12-5,TRBD1,many,TRBJ2-7,TGTGCTAGTGGATCCGGGACAGGGATCCACGAGCAGTACTTC,CASGSGTGIHEQYF
TRBV10-1,TRBD1,many,TRBJ1-1,TGCGCCAGCAGTCCGGGACAGGGGACCACTGAAGCTTTCTTT,CASSPGQGTTEAFF
TRBV20-1,NA,NA,TRBJ1-1,TGCAGTGCTAGAGTAGTCGGTCCTAGCGTCGCTGAAGCTTTCTTT,CSARVVGPSVAEAFF
TRBV20-1,NA,many,TRBJ2-3,TGCAGTGTAAGGTCGGGGGCGTCAGATACGCAGTATTTT,CSVRSGASDTQYF
TRBV5-1,TRBD2,many,TRBJ2-7,TGCGCCAGCAGCTGGACGCTAGCGGGGGGGGCCTACGAGCAGTACTTC,CASSWTLAGGAYEQYF
TRBV15,NA,many,TRBJ1-5,TGTGCCACCAGAGCTTCGGGGACGGGCAATCAGCCCCAGCATTTT,CATRASGTGNQPQHF
TRBV10-3,TRBD2,NA,TRBJ2-3,TGTGCCATCAGTGAGAAAGCGGGGGGGCAAGATACGCAGTATTTT,CAISEKAGGQDTQYF
TRBV20-1,TRBD1,NA,TRBJ1-2,TGCAGTGCTAGACAACTGTTGACAGGGGCCCTTAACTATGGCTACACCTTC,CSARQLLTGALNYGYTF
TRBV12-3/TRBV12-4,NA,NA,TRBJ1-1,TGTGCCAGCAGTTCGGGGCCTGAAGCTTTCTTT,CASSSGPEAFF
TRBV6-1,NA,NA,TRBJ2-3,TGTGCCAGCAGTGATAAACGGCCGTTATTCACAGATACGCAGTATTTT,CASSDKRPLFTDTQYF
TRBV27,NA,NA,TRBJ2-7,TGTGCCACTCGGGGGGGGGACAGGCTCAACGAGCAGTACTTC,CATRGGDRLNEQYF
TRBV12-3/TRBV12-4,NA,many,TRBJ2-7,TGTGCCAGCAGTTTAGAGACTCGCAGGACAGAGTCCCTCTCCTACGAGCAGTACTTC,CASSLETRRTESLSYEQYF
TRBV11-2,TRBD2,NA,TRBJ2-1,TGTGCCAGCAGCTTAGGGACTAGGTCCTACAATGAGCAGTTCTTC,CASSLGTRSYNEQFF
TRBV12-3/TRBV12-4,TRBD1,few,TRBJ2-3,TGTGCCAGCAGCATCCGGCTCAGGGGGCTTCTTCGGCGACTGAGTGATACGCAGTATTTT,CASSIRLRGLLRRLSDTQYF
TRBV3-1,NA,few,TRBJ1-1,TGTGCCAGCAGCCACCTACTTGGGGCTGAAGCTTTCTTT,CASSHLLGAEAFF
TRBV4-1,NA,many,TRBJ1-5,TGCGCCAGCAGCCAGCGGGCAGTTAGCAATCAGCCCCAGCATTTT,CASSQRAVSNQPQHF
TRBV12-3/TRBV12-4,NA,few,TRBJ1-5,TGTGCCAGCAGGCCGGAACCGGGCCGCAATCAGCCCCAGCATTTT,CASRPEPGRNQPQHF
TRBV5-1,NA,NA,TRBJ2-6,TGCGCCAGCAGCGTTGTCCCTGGGGCCAACGTCCTGACTTTC,CASSVVPGANVLTF
TRBV20-1,NA,NA,TRBJ2-1,TGCAGTGCTAGAGATAATTACCCCCCCGGGTGTTACTTC,CSARDNYPPGCYF
TRBV7-3,NA,few,TRBJ2-1,TGTGCCAGCAGCTTAAACCGGCTTAACAATGAGCAGTTCTTC,CASSLNRLNNEQFF
TRBV7-3,NA,few,TRBJ1-1,TGTGCCAGCAGCTTAATTCCACGGGACACTGAAGCTTTCTTT,CASSLIPRDTEAFF
TRBV11-2,NA,NA,TRBJ2-5,TGTGCCAGCAGCTTAGAATACGGGGGAGAGACCCAGTACTTC,CASSLEYGGETQYF
TRBV30,NA,NA,TRBJ2-1,TGTGCCTGGAGTGAACGACCGGGTGTGTCCTACAATGAGCAGTTCTTC,CAWSERPGVSYNEQFF
TRBV5-1,NA,few,TRBJ2-6,TGCGCCAGCAGCTTGGAATCGGGGTCTGGGGCCAACGTCCTGACTTTC,CASSLESGSGANVLTF
TRBV12-3/TRBV12-4,NA,few,TRBJ2-7,TGTGCCAGCAGTTTTTTGGTCCACTACGAGCAGTACTTC,CASSFLVHYEQYF
TRBV5-1,TRBD1,NA,TRBJ1-4,TGCGCCAGCAGCTGGGGAGGGGGCGCGAAGTTCGGAAAACTGTTTTTT,CASSWGGGAKFGKLFF
TRBV4-1,NA,NA,TRBJ2-1,TGCGCCAGCAGCCAGCTCGGGTGGGGCAATGAGCAGTTCTTC,CASSQLGWGNEQFF
TRBV4-3,NA,few,TRBJ1-2,TGCGCCAGCAGCCAAGAGCAAACAGGCATTAACTATGGCTACACCTTC,CASSQEQTGINYGYTF
TRBV4-3,NA,few,TRBJ1-1,TGCGCCAGCACTATCGGACATCCAGGGGACACTGAAGCTTTCTTT,CASTIGHPGDTEAFF
TRBV18,TRBD1,NA,TRBJ1-4,TGTGCCAGCTCACCACTGGGGACAGGGAGTACCACTAATGAAAAACTGTTTTTT,CASSPLGTGSTTNEKLFF
TRBV11-1,TRBD2,NA,TRBJ2-1,TGTGCCAGCAGCCCTAGGACTAGCGGGGGGCCATCCTACAATGAGCAGTTCTTC,CASSPRTSGGPSYNEQFF
TRBV19,NA,NA,TRBJ2-3,TGTGCCAGTAGCTCAGGCCGGGGGCCTACAGATACGCAGTATTTT,CASSSGRGPTDTQYF
TRBV20-1,NA,NA,TRBJ1-6,TGCTGCGCTAGCCGAAGCGGGACATTTTATAATTCACCCCTCCACTTT,CCASRSGTFYNSPLHF
TRBV25-1,NA,NA,TRBJ1-3,TGTGCCAGCAGTGAATCTCACCAGGGTGCGGGAAACACCATATATTTT,CASSESHQGAGNTIYF